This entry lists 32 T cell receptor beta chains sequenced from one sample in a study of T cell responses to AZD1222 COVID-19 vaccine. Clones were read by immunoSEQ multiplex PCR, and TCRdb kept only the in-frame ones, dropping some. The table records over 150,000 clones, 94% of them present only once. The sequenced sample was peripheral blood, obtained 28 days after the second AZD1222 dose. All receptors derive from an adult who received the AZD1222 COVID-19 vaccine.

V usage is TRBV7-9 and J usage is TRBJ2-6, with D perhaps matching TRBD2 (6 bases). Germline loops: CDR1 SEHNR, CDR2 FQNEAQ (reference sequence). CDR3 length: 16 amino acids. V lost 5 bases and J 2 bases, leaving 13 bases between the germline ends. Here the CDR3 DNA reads TGTGCCAGCAGCCCGGGGACTCCTGCTGGGGCCAACGTCCTGACTTTC. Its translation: CASSPGTPAGANVLTF.

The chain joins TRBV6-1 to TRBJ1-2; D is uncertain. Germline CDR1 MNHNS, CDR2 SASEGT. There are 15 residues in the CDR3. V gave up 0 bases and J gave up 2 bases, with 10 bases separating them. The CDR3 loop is CASSEALAANYGYTF. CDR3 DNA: TGTGCCAGCAGTGAAGCCCTAGCGGCCAACTATGGCTACACCTTC.

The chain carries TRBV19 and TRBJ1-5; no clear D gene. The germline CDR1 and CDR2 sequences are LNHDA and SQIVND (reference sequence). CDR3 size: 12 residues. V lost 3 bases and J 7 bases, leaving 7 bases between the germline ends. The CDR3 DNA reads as TGTGCCAGTAGTATGGTAGAGCAGCCCCAGCATTTT. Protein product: CASSMVEQPQHF.

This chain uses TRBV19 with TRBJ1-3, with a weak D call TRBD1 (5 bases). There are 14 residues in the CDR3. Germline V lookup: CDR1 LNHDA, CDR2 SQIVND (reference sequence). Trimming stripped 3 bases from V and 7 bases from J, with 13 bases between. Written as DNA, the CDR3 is TGTGCCAGTAGTATCCGGGGCAAGAGGAACACCATATATTTT. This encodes CASSIRGKRNTIYF.

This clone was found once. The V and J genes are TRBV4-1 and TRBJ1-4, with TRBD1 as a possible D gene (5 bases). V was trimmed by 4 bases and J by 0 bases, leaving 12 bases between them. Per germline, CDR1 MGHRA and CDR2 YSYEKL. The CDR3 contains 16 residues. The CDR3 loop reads CASSPTQGPTNEKLFF. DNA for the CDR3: TGCGCCAGCAGCCCTACCCAGGGCCCAACTAATGAAAAACTGTTTTTT.

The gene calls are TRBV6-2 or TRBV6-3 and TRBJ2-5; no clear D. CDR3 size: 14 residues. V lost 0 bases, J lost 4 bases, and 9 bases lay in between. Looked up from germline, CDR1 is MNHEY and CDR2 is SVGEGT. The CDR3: CASSYSGSGETQYF. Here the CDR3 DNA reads TGTGCCAGCAGTTACTCCGGGTCCGGAGAGACCCAGTACTTC.

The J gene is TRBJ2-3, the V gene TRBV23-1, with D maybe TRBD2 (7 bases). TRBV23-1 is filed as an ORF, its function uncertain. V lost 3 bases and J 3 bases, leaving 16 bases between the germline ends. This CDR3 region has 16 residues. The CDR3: CASSHTRRGGTDTQYF. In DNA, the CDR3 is TGCGCCAGCAGTCATACCAGGAGGGGGGGGACAGATACGCAGTATTTT.

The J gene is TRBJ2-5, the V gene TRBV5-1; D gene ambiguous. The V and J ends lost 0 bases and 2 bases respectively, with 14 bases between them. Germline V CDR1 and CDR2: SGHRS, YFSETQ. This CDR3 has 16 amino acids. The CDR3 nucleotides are TGCGCCAGCAGCTTGGAAGTGCCAGAGCAACAAGAGACCCAGTACTTC. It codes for CASSLEVPEQQETQYF.

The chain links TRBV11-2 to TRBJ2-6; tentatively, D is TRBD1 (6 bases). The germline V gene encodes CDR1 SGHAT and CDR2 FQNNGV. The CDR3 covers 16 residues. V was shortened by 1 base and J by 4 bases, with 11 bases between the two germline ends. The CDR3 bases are TGTGCCAGCAGCTTAGTCAGGGGTGGCGGGGCCAACGTCCTGACTTTC. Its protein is CASSLVRGGGANVLTF.

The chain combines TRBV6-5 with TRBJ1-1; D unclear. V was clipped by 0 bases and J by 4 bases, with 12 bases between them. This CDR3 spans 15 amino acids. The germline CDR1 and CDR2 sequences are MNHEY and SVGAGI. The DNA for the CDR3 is TGTGCCAGCAGTTACTCATGGGATGCGGGCACTGAAGCTTTCTTT. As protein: CASSYSWDAGTEAFF.

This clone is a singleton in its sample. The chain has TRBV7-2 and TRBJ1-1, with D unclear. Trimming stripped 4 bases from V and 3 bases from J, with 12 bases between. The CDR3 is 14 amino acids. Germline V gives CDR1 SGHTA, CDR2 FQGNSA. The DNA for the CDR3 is TGTGCCAGCAGCTACCTCCCTTGGGACACTGAAGCTTTCTTT. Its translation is CASSYLPWDTEAFF. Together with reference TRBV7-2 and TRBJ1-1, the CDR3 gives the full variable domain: GAGVSQSPSNKVTEKGKDVELRCDPISGHTALYWYRQSLGQGLEFLIYFQGNSAPDKSGLPSDRFSAERTGGSVSTLTIQRTQQEDSAVYLCASSYLPWDTEAFFGQGTRLTVV.

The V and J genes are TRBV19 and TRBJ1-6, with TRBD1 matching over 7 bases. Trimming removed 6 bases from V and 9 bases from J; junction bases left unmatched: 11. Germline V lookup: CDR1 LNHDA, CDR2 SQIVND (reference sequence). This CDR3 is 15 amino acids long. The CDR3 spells CASSSIDRARSPLHF. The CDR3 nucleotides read TGTGCCAGTAGCTCAATTGACAGGGCCCGTTCACCCCTCCACTTT.

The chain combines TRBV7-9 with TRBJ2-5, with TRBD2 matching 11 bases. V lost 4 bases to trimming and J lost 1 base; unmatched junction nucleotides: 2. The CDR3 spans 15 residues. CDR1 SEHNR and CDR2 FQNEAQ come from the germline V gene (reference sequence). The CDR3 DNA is TGTGCCAGCAGCTCCGGGACTAGCGGCCAAGAGACCCAGTACTTC. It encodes CASSSGTSGQETQYF. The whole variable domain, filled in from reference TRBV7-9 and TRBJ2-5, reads DTGVSQNPRHKITKRGQNVTFRCDPISEHNRLYWYRQTLGQGPEFLTYFQNEAQLEKSRLLSDRFSAERPKGSFSTLEIQRTEQGDSAMYLCASSSGTSGQETQYFGPGTRLLVL.

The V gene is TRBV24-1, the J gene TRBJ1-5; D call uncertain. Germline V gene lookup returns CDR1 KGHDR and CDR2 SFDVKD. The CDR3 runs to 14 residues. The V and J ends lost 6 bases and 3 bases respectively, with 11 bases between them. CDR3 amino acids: CATSNRQDNQPQHF. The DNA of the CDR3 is TGTGCCACCAGTAACCGACAAGACAATCAGCCCCAGCATTTT.

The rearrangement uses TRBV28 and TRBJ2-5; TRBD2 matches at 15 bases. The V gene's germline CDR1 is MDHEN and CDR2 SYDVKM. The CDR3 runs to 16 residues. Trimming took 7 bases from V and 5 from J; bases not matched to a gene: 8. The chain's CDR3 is CASIRYGTSGRETQYF. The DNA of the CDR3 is TGTGCCAGCATTCGATACGGGACTAGCGGGAGGGAGACCCAGTACTTC.

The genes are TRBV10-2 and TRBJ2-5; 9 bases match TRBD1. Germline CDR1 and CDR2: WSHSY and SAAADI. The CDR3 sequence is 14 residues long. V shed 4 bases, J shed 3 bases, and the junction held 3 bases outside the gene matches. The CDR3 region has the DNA TGCGCCAGCAGTGGTAGGACAGGGGAAGAGACCCAGTACTTC. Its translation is CASSGRTGEETQYF.

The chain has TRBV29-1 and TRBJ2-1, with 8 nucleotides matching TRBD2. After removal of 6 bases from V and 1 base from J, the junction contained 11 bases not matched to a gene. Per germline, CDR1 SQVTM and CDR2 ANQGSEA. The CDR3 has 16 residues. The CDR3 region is CSVQGLAGASYNEQFF. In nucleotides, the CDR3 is TGCAGCGTCCAAGGGCTAGCGGGCGCTTCCTACAATGAGCAGTTCTTC.

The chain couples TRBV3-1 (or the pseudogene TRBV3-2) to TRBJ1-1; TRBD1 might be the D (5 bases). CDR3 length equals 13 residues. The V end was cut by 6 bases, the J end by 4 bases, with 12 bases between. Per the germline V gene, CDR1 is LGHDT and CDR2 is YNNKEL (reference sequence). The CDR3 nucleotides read TGTGCCAGCAGGAAGCAGGGAACCACTGAAGCTTTCTTT. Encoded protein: CASRKQGTTEAFF.

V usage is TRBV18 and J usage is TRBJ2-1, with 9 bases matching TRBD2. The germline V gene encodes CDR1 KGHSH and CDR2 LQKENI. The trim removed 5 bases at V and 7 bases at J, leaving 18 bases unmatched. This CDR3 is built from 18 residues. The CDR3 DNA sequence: TGTGCCAGCTCAATCGGCCGCGGCGGCGCGGCGGGAGGGAATGAGCAGTTCTTC. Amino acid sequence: CASSIGRGGAAGGNEQFF.

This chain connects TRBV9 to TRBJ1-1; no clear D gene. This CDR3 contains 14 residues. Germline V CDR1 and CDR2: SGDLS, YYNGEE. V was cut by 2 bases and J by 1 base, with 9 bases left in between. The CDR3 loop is CASSVVSENTEAFF. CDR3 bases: TGTGCCAGCAGCGTGGTATCCGAGAACACTGAAGCTTTCTTT.

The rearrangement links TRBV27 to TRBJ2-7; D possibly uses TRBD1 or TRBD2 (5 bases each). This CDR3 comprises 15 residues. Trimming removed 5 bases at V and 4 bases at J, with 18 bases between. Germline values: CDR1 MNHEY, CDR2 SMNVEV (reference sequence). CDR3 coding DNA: TGTGCCAGCAGTCCATGGGGGAAAGGGTTATACGAGCAGTACTTC. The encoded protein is CASSPWGKGLYEQYF.

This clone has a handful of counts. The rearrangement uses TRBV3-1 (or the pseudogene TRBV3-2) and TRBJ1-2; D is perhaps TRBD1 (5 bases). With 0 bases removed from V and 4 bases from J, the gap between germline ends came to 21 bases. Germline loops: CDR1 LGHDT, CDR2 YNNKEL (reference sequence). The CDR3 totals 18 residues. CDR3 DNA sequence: TGTGCCAGCAGCCAAGATGTAGGCTTCGGACAAACGGCCTATGGCTACACCTTC. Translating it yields CASSQDVGFGQTAYGYTF.

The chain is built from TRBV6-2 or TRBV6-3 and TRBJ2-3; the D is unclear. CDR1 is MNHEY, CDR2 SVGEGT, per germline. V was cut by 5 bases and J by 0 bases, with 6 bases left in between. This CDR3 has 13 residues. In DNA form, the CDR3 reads TGTGCCAGCAGTAGGCCCAGCACAGATACGCAGTATTTT. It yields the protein CASSRPSTDTQYF.

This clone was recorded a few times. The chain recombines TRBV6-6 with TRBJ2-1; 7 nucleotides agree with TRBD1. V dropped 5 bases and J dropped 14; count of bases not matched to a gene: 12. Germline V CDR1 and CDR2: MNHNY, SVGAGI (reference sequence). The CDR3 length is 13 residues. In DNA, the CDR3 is TGTGCCAGCAGTCGGGACAGCGTATTGGGGGAGTTCTTC. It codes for CASSRDSVLGEFF.

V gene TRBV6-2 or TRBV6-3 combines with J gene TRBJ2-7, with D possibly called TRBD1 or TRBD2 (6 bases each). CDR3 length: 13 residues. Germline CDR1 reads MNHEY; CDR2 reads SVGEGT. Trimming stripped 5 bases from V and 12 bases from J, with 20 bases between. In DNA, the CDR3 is TGTGCCAGCAGTATATCCCAGAGGGGGAGGCGGTACTTC. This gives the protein CASSISQRGRRYF.

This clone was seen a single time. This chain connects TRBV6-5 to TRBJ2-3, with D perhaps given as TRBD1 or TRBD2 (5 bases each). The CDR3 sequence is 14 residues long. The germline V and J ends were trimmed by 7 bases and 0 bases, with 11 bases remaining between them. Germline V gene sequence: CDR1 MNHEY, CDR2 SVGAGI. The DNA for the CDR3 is TGTGCCAGCAAACGAGGGGCTAGCACAGATACGCAGTATTTT. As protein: CASKRGASTDTQYF.

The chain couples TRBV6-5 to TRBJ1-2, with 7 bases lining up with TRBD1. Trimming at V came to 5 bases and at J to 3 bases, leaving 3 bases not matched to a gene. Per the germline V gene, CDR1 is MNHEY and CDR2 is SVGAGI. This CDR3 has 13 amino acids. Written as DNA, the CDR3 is TGTGCCAGCAGTCCTACAGGGGACTATGGCTACACCTTC. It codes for CASSPTGDYGYTF.

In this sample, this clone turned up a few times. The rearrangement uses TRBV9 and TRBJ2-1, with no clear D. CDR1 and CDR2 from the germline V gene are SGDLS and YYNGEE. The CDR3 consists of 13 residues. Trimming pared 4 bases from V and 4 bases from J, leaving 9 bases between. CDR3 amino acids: CASSLRLYNEQFF. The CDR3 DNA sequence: TGTGCCAGCAGCCTTAGGCTTTACAATGAGCAGTTCTTC.

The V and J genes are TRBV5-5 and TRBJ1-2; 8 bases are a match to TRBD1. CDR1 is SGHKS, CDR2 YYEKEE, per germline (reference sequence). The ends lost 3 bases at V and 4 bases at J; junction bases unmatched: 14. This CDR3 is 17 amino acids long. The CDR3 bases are TGTGCCAGCAGCTGGAGGGCTCCGGGACAGGAGACCTATGGCTACACCTTC. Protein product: CASSWRAPGQETYGYTF.

CDR3 bases: TGTGCCACCAGAACCGGCAGGGGAGGCCATCAGCCCCAGCATTTT. It encodes CATRTGRGGHQPQHF. The chain links TRBV2 to TRBJ1-5, with a weak D call TRBD1 (6 bases). V was cut by 10 bases and J by 5 bases, with 21 bases left in between. Germline CDR1 SNHLY, CDR2 FYNNEI. This CDR3 has 15 amino acids. The entire variable domain, with the rest obtained from reference TRBV2 and TRBJ1-5, is as follows: EPEVTQTPSHQVTQMGQEVILRCVPISNHLYFYWYRQILGQKVEFLVSFYNNEISEKSEIFDDQFSVERPDGSNFTLKIRSTKLEDSAMYFCATRTGRGGHQPQHFGDGTRLSIL.

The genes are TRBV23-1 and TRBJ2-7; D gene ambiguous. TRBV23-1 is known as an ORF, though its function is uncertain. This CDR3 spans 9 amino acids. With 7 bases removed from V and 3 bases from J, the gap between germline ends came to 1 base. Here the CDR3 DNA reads TGCGCCAGCATCTACGAGCAGTACTTC. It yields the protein CASIYEQYF.

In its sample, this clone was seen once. CDR3 nucleotides: TGTGCCAGCAGCCAAGGTGGACTAGCGGGACTCGAGCAGTACTTC. This gives the protein CASSQGGLAGLEQYF. The J gene is TRBJ2-7, the V gene TRBV14, with 12 bases lining up with TRBD2. Germline lookup yields CDR1 SGHDN and CDR2 FVKESK. This CDR3 region has 15 residues. Losses at the gene ends were 1 base for V and 6 bases for J; bases not matched to a gene: 4. The full variable domain, rest sourced from reference TRBV14 and TRBJ2-7, is EAGVTQFPSHSVIEKGQTVTLRCDPISGHDNLYWYRRVMGKEIKFLLHFVKESKQDESGMPNNRFLAERTGGTYSTLKVQPAELEDSGVYFCASSQGGLAGLEQYFGPGTRLTVT.